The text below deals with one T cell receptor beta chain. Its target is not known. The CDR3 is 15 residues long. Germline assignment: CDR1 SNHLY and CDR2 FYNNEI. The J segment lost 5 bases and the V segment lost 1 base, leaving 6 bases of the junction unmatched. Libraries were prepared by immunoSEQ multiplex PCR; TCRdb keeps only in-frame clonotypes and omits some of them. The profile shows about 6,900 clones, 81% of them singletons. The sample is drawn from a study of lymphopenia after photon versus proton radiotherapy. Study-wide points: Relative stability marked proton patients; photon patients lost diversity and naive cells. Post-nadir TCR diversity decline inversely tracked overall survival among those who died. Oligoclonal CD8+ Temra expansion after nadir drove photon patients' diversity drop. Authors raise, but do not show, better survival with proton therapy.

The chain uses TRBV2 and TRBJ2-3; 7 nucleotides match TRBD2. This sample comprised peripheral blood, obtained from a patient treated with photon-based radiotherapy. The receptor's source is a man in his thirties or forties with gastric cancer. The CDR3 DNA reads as TGTGCCAGCAGTGAAGTAGTGACTAGCCTAGATACGCAGTATTTT. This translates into CASSEVVTSLDTQYF.